These 21 T cell receptor beta chains were sequenced from one sample in a study of hypomethylating agent response in myelodysplastic syndrome. Only in-frame clones appear in the TCRdb table, and some are missing; sequencing was by immunoSEQ multiplex PCR. The sample has roughly 5,400 clones; around nine tenths are singletons. Sequencing used bone marrow, obtained before or after starting hypomethylating agent treatment for myelodysplastic syndrome (not recorded which). The receptors stem from a human donor with myelodysplastic syndrome.

This clone was counted a single time. The chain employs TRBV5-1 and TRBJ2-1; the D call may be TRBD1 or TRBD2 (6 bases each). CDR1 and CDR2 from the germline V gene are SGHRS and YFSETQ. V lost 6 bases and J lost 2, with 18 bases in between. The CDR3 length is 16 residues. The DNA for the CDR3 is TGCGCCAGCACCCCAAATGTAGGGGGGCCCTACAATGAGCAGTTCTTC. Protein: CASTPNVGGPYNEQFF.

V and J are TRBV5-1 and TRBJ1-3, with unresolved D. Germline V CDR1 and CDR2: SGHRS, YFSETQ. Trimming took off 0 bases at V and 2 bases at J, with 9 bases between the two ends. The CDR3 totals 15 residues. The CDR3 DNA sequence: TGCGCCAGCAGCTTGGACAGCCACACTGGAAACACCATATATTTT. Protein product: CASSLDSHTGNTIYF. The variable domain in full, completed from reference TRBV5-1 and TRBJ1-3, reads KAGVTQTPRYLIKTRGQQVTLSCSPISGHRSVSWYQQTPGQGLQFLFEYFSETQRNKGNFPGRFSGRQFSNSRSEMNVSTLELGDSALYLCASSLDSHTGNTIYFGEGSWLTVV.

V usage is TRBV2 and J usage is TRBJ1-2; 8 positions match TRBD1. V was pared by 11 bases and J by 0 bases, with 8 bases of the junction left unmatched. Germline V lookup: CDR1 SNHLY, CDR2 FYNNEI. CDR3 length: 14 residues. The CDR3 region is CAGARQGSNYGYTF. CDR3 nucleotide sequence: TGTGCCGGCGCGCGACAGGGGTCTAACTATGGCTACACCTTC.

This chain joins TRBV5-1 and TRBJ2-5, with 8 bases matching TRBD2. The last part of the DNA fits TRBJ2-7 better; the J call may be wrong. The germline gives CDR1 SGHRS, CDR2 YFSETQ. This CDR3 has 14 residues. This CDR3 is CASSFGRGGYEQYF. CDR3 DNA: TGCGCCAGCAGCTTCGGCCGGGGGGGGTACGAGCAGTACTTC.

This clone came up a few times. The rearrangement links TRBV7-2 to TRBJ1-5, with 9 nucleotides matching TRBD1. Trimming took 2 bases from V and 4 from J; bases not matched to a gene: 3. The CDR3 is 15 amino acids. Germline CDR1 is SGHTA and CDR2 is FQGNSA. The CDR3 reads CASSLRQGGNQPQHF. The CDR3 DNA reads TGTGCCAGCAGCTTACGACAGGGGGGAAATCAGCCCCAGCATTTT.

The gene calls are TRBV13 and TRBJ2-3, with a weak D call TRBD2 (6 bases). Looked up from germline, CDR1 is PRHDT and CDR2 is FYEKMQ (reference sequence). The CDR3 covers 15 residues. Trimming stripped 2 bases from V and 1 base from J, with 10 bases between. The CDR3 sequence: CASSLYPGGTDTQYF. For the CDR3, the DNA is TGTGCCAGCAGCTTATACCCGGGGGGCACAGATACGCAGTATTTT.

This chain links TRBV5-4 with TRBJ1-1; the D gene is possibly TRBD1 (5 bases). Germline V gene sequence: CDR1 SGHNT, CDR2 YYREEE (reference sequence). V was shortened by 5 bases and J by 6 bases, with 20 bases between the two germline ends. The CDR3 extends over 15 amino acids. The CDR3 loop reads CASSWDGASRPEAFF. The CDR3 DNA sequence: TGTGCCAGCAGTTGGGACGGAGCCTCGCGGCCTGAAGCTTTCTTT.

The rearrangement uses TRBV30 and TRBJ1-1; D not certain. The germline CDR1 and CDR2 sequences are GTSNPN and SVGIG (reference sequence). CDR3 length: 13 amino acids. Trimming pared 2 bases from V and 1 base from J, leaving 8 bases between. The CDR3 here is CAWSNTGNTEAFF. The CDR3 DNA follows: TGTGCCTGGAGTAATACGGGGAACACTGAAGCTTTCTTT.

The V and J genes are TRBV5-6 and TRBJ2-7, with 11 bases lining up with TRBD1. CDR3 length equals 15 residues. The germline gives CDR1 SGHDT, CDR2 YYEEEE. Losses at the gene ends were 1 base for V and 7 bases for J; bases not matched to a gene: 7. DNA of the CDR3: TGTGCCAGCAGCTTGTTCGGACAGGGGGCGCGGGAGCAGTACGTC. The encoded protein is CASSLFGQGAREQYV.

The chain uses TRBV11-2 and TRBJ2-7; D is perhaps TRBD2 (5 bases). Trimming shortened V by 4 bases and J by 3 bases, and 10 bases separated the two germline ends. The CDR3 runs to 13 residues. The germline V gene encodes CDR1 SGHAT and CDR2 FQNNGV. DNA for the CDR3: TGTGCCAGCAGCTCCGACGCGGGCTACGAGCAGTACGTC. Protein sequence: CASSSDAGYEQYV.

The chain combines TRBV9 with TRBJ2-1, with D perhaps being TRBD1 or TRBD2 (5 bases each). Germline V CDR1 and CDR2: SGDLS, YYNGEE. The CDR3 is made up of 14 amino acids. The germline V and J ends were trimmed by 0 bases and 6 bases, with 10 bases remaining between them. For the CDR3, the DNA is TGTGCCAGCAGCGTAGGGGGGACGCCCAATGAGCAGTTCTTC. It codes for CASSVGGTPNEQFF.

This chain joins TRBV5-1 and TRBJ1-2, with D unclear. The V end was cut by 2 bases, the J end by 0 bases, with 8 bases between. Germline lookup yields CDR1 SGHRS and CDR2 YFSETQ. The CDR3 consists of 14 residues. This CDR3 reads CASSLEGANYGYTF. Written as DNA, the CDR3 is TGCGCCAGCAGCTTAGAGGGAGCTAACTATGGCTACACCTTC.

A single count supports this clone. The chain is built from TRBV30 and TRBJ1-6, with D perhaps TRBD1 (5 bases). The CDR3 contains 16 residues. Germline lookup yields CDR1 GTSNPN and CDR2 SVGIG (reference sequence). V was cut by 6 bases and J by 0 bases, with 15 bases left in between. CDR3 in amino acids: CACIAGGSSYNSPLHF. The CDR3 DNA reads TGTGCCTGCATCGCTGGGGGGAGCTCCTATAATTCACCCCTCCACTTT.

The gene calls are TRBV7-8 and TRBJ1-4, with D possibly matching TRBD1 (5 bases). Germline assignment: CDR1 SGHVS and CDR2 FQNEAQ. Between the trimmed V and J ends, which lost 2 bases and 10 bases, there was a span of 14 bases. The CDR3 is made up of 14 amino acids. The CDR3 region has the DNA TGTGCCAGCAGCTTATCGAGGGGAGAGGGAAAACTGTTTTTT. This encodes CASSLSRGEGKLFF.

The V gene is TRBV2, the J gene TRBJ2-7; D might be TRBD1 (5 bases). The CDR3 totals 15 residues. Per the germline V gene, CDR1 is SNHLY and CDR2 is FYNNEI. Trimming shortened V by 4 bases and J by 0 bases, and 13 bases separated the two germline ends. The CDR3 sequence: CASSGALDSSYEQYV. DNA for the CDR3: TGTGCCAGCAGTGGGGCGCTTGACAGCTCCTACGAGCAGTACGTC.

The chain uses TRBV5-1 and TRBJ2-3; D is uncertain. The germline V gene encodes CDR1 SGHRS and CDR2 YFSETQ. Trimming shortened V by 1 base and J by 0 bases, and 12 bases separated the two germline ends. The CDR3 extends over 16 amino acids. The CDR3 coding sequence is TGCGCCAGCAGCTTGAACGGCCGTGCTAGCACAGATACGCAGTATTTT. Its protein is CASSLNGRASTDTQYF.

V and J are TRBV5-1 and TRBJ2-3; D is unclear. V shed 3 bases and J shed 3 bases, with 11 bases lying between them. The V gene's germline CDR1 is SGHRS and CDR2 YFSETQ. This CDR3 comprises 14 residues. The CDR3 DNA reads as TGCGCCAGCAGCTGGGGAAGTTCGACAGATACGCAGTATTTT. Translating it yields CASSWGSSTDTQYF.

The CDR3 is CASGSQYNEQFF. For the CDR3, the DNA is TGTGCTAGTGGTTCACAGTACAATGAGCAGTTCTTC. The chain carries TRBV12-5 and TRBJ2-1; D remains ambiguous. Germline CDR1 and CDR2: LGHNT and FRNRAP. Deletions cut 4 bases from V and 4 bases from J, with 5 bases between. This CDR3 is 12 amino acids long.

This chain connects TRBV15 to TRBJ2-3; 9 bases line up with TRBD1. CDR1 is LNHNV, CDR2 YYDKDF, per germline (reference sequence). This CDR3 region has 13 residues. With V trimmed by 7 bases and J by 5 bases, 4 bases remained unmatched. This chain's CDR3 is CATNRGLEDTQYF. CDR3 nucleotide sequence: TGTGCCACCAACAGGGGGCTAGAAGATACGCAGTATTTT.

The V call is TRBV5-1, the J call TRBJ1-2; tentatively, D is TRBD1 (5 bases). The CDR3 totals 15 residues. Germline V gene lookup returns CDR1 SGHRS and CDR2 YFSETQ. Trimming cost V 4 bases and J 4 bases, with 17 bases left between them. CDR3: CASSPDRRGTYGYTF. In nucleotides, the CDR3 is TGCGCCAGCAGCCCGGACCGCCGAGGGACCTATGGCTACACCTTC.

V is TRBV5-4 and J is TRBJ1-5; D is possibly TRBD1 (6 bases). The CDR3 extends over 16 amino acids. V lost 3 bases, J lost 3 bases, and 16 bases lay in between. The germline V gene has CDR1 SGHNT and CDR2 YYREEE (reference sequence). The CDR3 is CASSSGTRGSNQPQHF. The CDR3 DNA reads TGTGCCAGCAGCTCCGGGACACGAGGGTCCAATCAGCCCCAGCATTTT.